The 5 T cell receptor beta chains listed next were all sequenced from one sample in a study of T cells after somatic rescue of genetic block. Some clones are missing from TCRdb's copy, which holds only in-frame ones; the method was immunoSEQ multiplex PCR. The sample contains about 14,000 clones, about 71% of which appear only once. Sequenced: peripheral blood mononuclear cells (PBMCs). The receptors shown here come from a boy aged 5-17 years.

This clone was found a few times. The CDR3 loop is CASSIYKGRNTEAFF. DNA for the CDR3: TGTGCCAGTAGTATATATAAGGGCCGGAACACTGAAGCTTTCTTT. This rearrangement joins TRBV19 to TRBJ1-1; D unresolved. V gave up 2 bases and J gave up 1 base, with 11 bases separating them. The CDR3 is made up of 15 amino acids. CDR1 and CDR2 from the germline V gene are LNHDA and SQIVND (reference sequence).

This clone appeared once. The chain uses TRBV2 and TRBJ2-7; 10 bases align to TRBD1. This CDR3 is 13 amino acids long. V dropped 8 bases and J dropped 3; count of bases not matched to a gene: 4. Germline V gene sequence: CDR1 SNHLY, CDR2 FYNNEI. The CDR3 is CASLRDRGYEQYF. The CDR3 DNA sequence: TGTGCCAGCCTTAGGGACAGGGGCTACGAGCAGTACTTC.

CDR3 loop: CAWNTAPYEQYF. The CDR3 coding sequence is TGTGCCTGGAACACTGCCCCCTACGAGCAGTACTTC. The rearrangement joins TRBV30 to TRBJ2-7; no definite D call. The CDR3 consists of 12 residues. Trimming stripped 4 bases from V and 2 bases from J, with 9 bases between. Looked up from germline, CDR1 is GTSNPN and CDR2 is SVGIG (reference sequence).

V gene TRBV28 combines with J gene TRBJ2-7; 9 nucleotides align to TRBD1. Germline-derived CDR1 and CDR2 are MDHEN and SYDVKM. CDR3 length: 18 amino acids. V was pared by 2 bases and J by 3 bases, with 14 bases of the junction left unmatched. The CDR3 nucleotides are TGTGCCAGCAGTTTAAGGAGGGGGCCGGGACAGGGTGGCTACGAGCAGTACTTC. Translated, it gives CASSLRRGPGQGGYEQYF. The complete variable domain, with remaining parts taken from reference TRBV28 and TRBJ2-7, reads DVKVTQSSRYLVKRTGEKVFLECVQDMDHENMFWYRQDPGLGLRLIYFSYDVKMKEKGDIPEGYSVSREKKERFSLILESASTNQTSMYLCASSLRRGPGQGGYEQYFGPGTRLTVT.

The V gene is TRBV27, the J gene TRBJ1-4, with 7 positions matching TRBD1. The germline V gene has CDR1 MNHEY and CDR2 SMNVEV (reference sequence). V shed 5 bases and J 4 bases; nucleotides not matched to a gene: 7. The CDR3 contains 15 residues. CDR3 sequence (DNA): TGTGCCAGCAGTCCCGGGGACAGAGTTAATGAAAAACTGTTTTTT. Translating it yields CASSPGDRVNEKLFF.